This TCR beta chain is from a study of vaccination effects on CD4 cells after COVID-19 (dated by TCRdb to 2022 to 2024). As for the study more broadly: Post-vaccine samples across the study were collected a median of 72 days after the second dose, with a range of 14 to 241. The study compared SARS-CoV-2 spike-specific CD4+ TCR repertoires before and after mRNA vaccination in COVID-19 convalescent patients and infection-naive vaccine recipients. Altogether, roughly 10 COVID-19 convalescent patients and a few SARS-CoV-2-naive healthy vaccine recipients made up the full study. In the study, cultures from other donors were sequenced using the Oncomine TCR Beta short-read assay on an Illumina iSeq 100.

Library preparation was by the immunoSEQ multiplex PCR assay. DNA from the cultured, isolated CD4+ T cells was subjected to TCR beta CDR3 sequencing. On the study's bioinformatics: Non-productive TCR sequences were discarded, and reads were trimmed to the CDR3 region, with only CDR3s of 7 or more amino acids retained. Antigen-specific clonotypes were identified using the MANAFEST web app by comparison of expansion in peptide wells against reference cultures. For clones to be considered positive, expansion at FDR<0.05 versus reference and all other wells, an odds ratio above 5, and a frequency above 0.1% in two replicate wells were required. Cross-reactive clonotypes were defined as significantly expanded in SARS-CoV-2 spike wells and in at least one common cold coronavirus spike condition. Levenshtein distance calculated with the stringdist R package was used to assess CDR3 similarity, and unrooted trees were constructed with ape in R 3.6.1. This immuneACCESS table, as held by TCRdb, lists in-frame sequences with V and J called but not all clones. Of the missing ones, under half trace to an unresolved V gene in checked studies; the others have no known cause. V, J and clone size are those of that table, while D and trimming were read from the DNA. Present in this sample are roughly 70,000 clones, under 85% of which were seen just once. The leading ten clones occupy more than 0.9% of the sample.

In the ViraFEST assay, PBMC were stimulated with viral peptide pools, and TCR sequencing was then used to find antigen-specific CD4+ T cell clonotypes based on their expansion. After around eleven days of culture, CD4+ T cells were isolated with the EasySep CD4+ T cell isolation kit. Participants received two doses of either the BNT162b2 or the mRNA-1273 mRNA SARS-CoV-2 vaccine. Healthy vaccine recipients had no prior SARS-CoV-2 infection, confirmed by negative nucleocapsid antibodies before and after vaccination. Each well held fewer than 2.5 million PBMC cultured in IMDM containing around 5% human AB serum, around 9.3 IU/ml IL-2 and gentamicin, along with roughly 10 ug/ml peptides. Half of the culture medium was replaced with fresh IL-2-containing medium on days 3 and 7. Unless noted otherwise, every peptide stimulation condition was cultured in triplicate wells. PBMC were separated from whole blood using Ficoll-Paque Plus gradient centrifugation and were then either cryopreserved at -140C or used fresh. The overlapping peptide pools covered the spike proteins of SARS-CoV-2 as well as those of the common cold coronaviruses HCoV-NL63, HCoV-OC43 and HCoV-229E. The QIAamp micro DNA kit was used to extract genomic DNA from the cultured CD4+ T cells.

Broader findings and caveats from the paper: At late post-vaccination timepoints, both infection-induced and vaccine-induced clones showed marked clonal contraction, consistent with waning T cell responses. Among healthy vaccine recipients, nearly all vaccine-induced clones were SARS-CoV-2 mono-reactive, and only 1 of 255 was cross-reactive with common cold coronaviruses. The study was limited by a small number of convalescent patients and lacked early post-infection timepoints.

With respect to this clone: The antigen it recognizes is unknown. Within one base of it there is no much larger clone, and no base qualities were kept.

The sequence was obtained from a human donor who received a COVID-19 vaccine. The material sequenced was CD4+ T cells from PBMCs cultured with HCoV-OC43 spike peptides, taken after COVID-19 vaccination. Sample cell subset or site, as interpreted from the label and publication: HCoV-OC43 spike overlapping peptide pool stimulation.

The CDR3 loop reads CASRATSGGGELFF. The DNA sequence follows: TGTGCCAGCAGGGCAACTAGCGGGGGTGGGGAGCTGTTTTTT. The V and J segments used are TRBV2 and TRBJ2-2; 11 central nucleotides agree with TRBD2. CDR1 and CDR2, per the germline V gene, are SNHLY and FYNNEI. For this chain, trimming is 6 bases at the V end and 8 bases at the J end, and the number of junction bases without a gene match is 5. The CDR3 goes from the cysteine to the phenylalanine over 14 residues. CDR3 DNA is the only sequence kept; it has 42 bases, read in frame from the first base.